This T cell receptor (beta chain) was identified in a study of blood T cell repertoires in COVID-19. About the study: Donors in the United States, Italy and Spain gave samples during acute or convalescent COVID-19. Nucleic acid was either cDNA or gDNA, and it came from T cells, B-cell-depleted T cells, or PBMCs.

Germline trimming cut 6 bases from V and 0 bases from J; bases unmatched to any gene: 3. CDR3 length: 13 amino acids. Germline assignment: CDR1 SQVTM and CDR2 ANQGSEA. A single count supports this clone. Original analysis: Nucleated cell counts were estimated from reference gene primer amplification. Using immunoSEQ multiplex PCR, the repertoire was profiled, and TCRdb retains in-frame clones only, with some absent. V and J calls and clone size follow that table, whereas D and trimming were derived from the DNA. The table has 230,000 or so clones, roughly 80% seen once. The sample taken for sequencing was peripheral blood. This sequence originates from a man aged 25-45 years with active or convalescent COVID-19. This chain uses TRBV29-1 with TRBJ1-1; the match to TRBD1 covers 8 bases. In nucleotides, the CDR3 is TGCAGCGTCAGGACAGGGTTGAACACTGAAGCTTTCTTT. Residues: CSVRTGLNTEAFF. Full variable domain (missing parts from reference TRBV29-1 and TRBJ1-1): SAVISQKPSRDICQRGTSLTIQCQVDSQVTMMFWYRQQPGQSLTLIATANQGSEATYESGFVIDKFPISRPNLTFSTLTVSNMSPEDSSIYLCSVRTGLNTEAFFGQGTRLTVV.